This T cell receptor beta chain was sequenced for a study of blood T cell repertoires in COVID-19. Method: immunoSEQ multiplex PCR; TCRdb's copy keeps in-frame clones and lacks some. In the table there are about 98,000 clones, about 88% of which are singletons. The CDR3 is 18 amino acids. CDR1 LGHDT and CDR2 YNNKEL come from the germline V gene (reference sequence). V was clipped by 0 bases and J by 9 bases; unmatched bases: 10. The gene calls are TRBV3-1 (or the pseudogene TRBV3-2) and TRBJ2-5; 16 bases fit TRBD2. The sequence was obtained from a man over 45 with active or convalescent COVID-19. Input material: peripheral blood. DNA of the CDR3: TGTGCCAGCAGCCAAGATAGTGGGACTAGCGGGGGGGGTGTTCCCCAGTACTTC. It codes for CASSQDSGTSGGGVPQYF.